Listed below are T cell receptor beta chains from one sample, sequenced in a study of T cell repertoires in cytomegalovirus infection. One entry per CDR3 protein, called by TCRdb with MiXCR from the reads. The sample carries 550,000 to 700,000 distinct CDR3 sequences, under 45% recorded once. Antigens for these TCRs are unknown. Sequences were derived from cultured PBMCs, sampled from culture after CMV antigen stimulation. Receptor source: a human donor in good health (CMV status not recorded). Some clones in this sample may be carry-over from other donors' samples. The CDR3 runs from the conserved cysteine through the conserved F or W. Each record gives: CDR3 length, J gene, D gene, V gene, clone size, CDR3 protein, CDR3 DNA. The D gene is left open where the match is weak. Size values are once, few and many counts, or a class for expanded clones, and some rows have none.

13,TRBJ2-7,-,TRBV10-3,-,CAISDGRAYEQYF,TGTGCCATCAGTGATGGCAGAGCCTACGAGCAGTACTTC
19,TRBJ1-5,TRBD1,TRBV6-1,-,CASSERSLRWTGSYQPQHF,TGTGCCAGCAGTGAAAGGAGTCTCAGGTGGACAGGGAGTTATCAGCCCCAGCATTTT
14,TRBJ2-3,-,TRBV27,few,CASSPQADTDTQYF,TGTGCCAGCAGTCCCCAGGCGGACACAGATACGCAGTATTTT
14,TRBJ2-7,-,TRBV7-2,-,CASSLTQATYEQYF,TGTGCCAGCAGCTTAACGCAGGCTACCTACGAGCAGTACTTC
13,TRBJ1-2,-,TRBV9,-,CASSGSQLAGYTF,TGTGCCAGCAGCGGCAGCCAGCTGGCTGGCTACACCTTC
14,TRBJ2-7,-,TRBV6-1,-,CASSSQDGPYEQYF,TGTGCCAGCAGTTCGCAGGACGGTCCCTACGAGCAGTACTTC
12,TRBJ2-3,-,TRBV20-1,few,CSVAHSTDTQYF,TGCAGTGTAGCCCATAGCACAGATACGCAGTATTTT
16,TRBJ1-4,-,TRBV7-9,few,CASSPRQSTTNEKLFF,TGTGCCAGCAGCCCGAGACAGTCCACAACTAATGAAAAACTGTTTTTT
15,TRBJ1-4,-,TRBV7-6,few,CASSFYRASNEKLFF,TGTGCCAGCAGCTTCTACAGGGCTTCTAATGAAAAACTGTTTTTT
16,TRBJ2-3,TRBD2,TRBV11-2,-,CASSLRAGGPLDTQYF,TGTGCCAGCAGCTTAAGAGCGGGGGGGCCGTTGGATACGCAGTATTTT
16,TRBJ2-7,-,TRBV7-8,few,CASSLGYKGRSYEQYF,TGTGCCAGCAGCTTAGGATACAAGGGTAGATCCTACGAGCAGTACTTC
13,TRBJ1-1,-,TRBV20-1,-,CSARAPTYTEAFF,TGCAGTGCTAGAGCCCCCACGTACACTGAAGCTTTCTTT
15,TRBJ2-7,TRBD2,TRBV12-3/TRBV12-4,-,CASSLSGGAFNEQYF,TGTGCCAGCAGTCTTAGCGGGGGGGCCTTCAACGAGCAGTACTTC
13,TRBJ1-2,-,TRBV24-1,-,CATSAGVDYGYTF,TGTGCCACCAGTGCAGGGGTGGACTATGGCTACACCTTC
13,TRBJ2-1,-,TRBV7-8,-,CASSSDRTNEQFF,TGTGCCAGCAGCAGTGACAGGACCAATGAGCAGTTCTTC
13,TRBJ1-1,-,TRBV5-1,-,CASSSPPLTEAFF,TGCGCCAGCAGCTCCCCCCCCCTCACTGAAGCTTTCTTT
14,TRBJ2-2,-,TRBV6-8,few,CASNGGRDTGELFF,TGTGCCAGCAATGGGGGGCGGGACACCGGGGAGCTGTTTTTT
16,TRBJ2-1,TRBD2,TRBV7-2,-,CASSLGGGTTYSEQFF,TGTGCCAGCAGCTTAGGCGGGGGGACCACCTACAGCGAGCAGTTCTTC
15,TRBJ2-5,-,TRBV12-3/TRBV12-4,few,CASSLLDSGGETQYF,TGTGCCAGCAGTTTGCTTGACAGCGGCGGGGAGACCCAGTACTTC
13,TRBJ1-6,-,TRBV10-3,-,CATRGAGMSPLHF,TGTGCCACCAGAGGGGCAGGGATGTCACCCCTCCACTTT
14,TRBJ2-7,-,TRBV7-9,-,CASSLQGISYEQYF,TGTGCCAGCAGCTTGCAGGGGATTTCCTACGAGCAGTACTTC
12,TRBJ2-7,-,TRBV29-1,-,CSVEDGAGEQYF,TGCAGCGTTGAAGATGGGGCGGGCGAGCAGTACTTC
11,TRBJ1-1,TRBD1,TRBV3-1,-,CASKGTAEAFF,TGTGCCAGTAAAGGGACAGCCGAAGCTTTCTTT
15,TRBJ2-7,-,TRBV19,once,CASSIVSGSSYEQYF,TGTGCCAGTAGTATAGTTAGCGGATCCTCCTACGAGCAGTACTTC
16,TRBJ2-3,TRBD2,TRBV5-4,-,CASSKGLAGETDTQYF,TGTGCCAGCAGCAAGGGACTAGCGGGAGAGACAGATACGCAGTATTTT
16,TRBJ2-7,-,TRBV28,few,CASSLSTGTLSYEQYF,TGTGCCAGCAGTTTATCGACCGGGACACTCTCCTACGAGCAGTACTTC
15,TRBJ2-3,TRBD2,TRBV7-2,few,CASSPRWGGADTQYF,TGTGCCAGCAGCCCCCGGTGGGGGGGGGCAGATACGCAGTATTTT
14,TRBJ2-4,TRBD1,TRBV4-1,-,CASSQPGQKNIQCF,TGCGCCAGCAGCCAACCGGGACAGAAAAACATTCAGTGCTTC
13,TRBJ2-7,-,TRBV4-1,few,CASSLGHNYEQYF,TGCGCCAGCAGCCTTGGACATAACTACGAGCAGTACTTC
14,TRBJ1-6,-,TRBV7-9,few,CASSDPQVASPLHF,TGTGCCAGCAGCGACCCCCAGGTGGCTTCACCCCTCCACTTT
13,TRBJ2-2,-,TRBV7-2,few,CASRWDPTGELFF,TGTGCCAGCAGGTGGGATCCCACCGGGGAGCTGTTTTTT
18,TRBJ2-1,-,TRBV6-6,few,CASSYRIPRVTGYNEQFF,TGTGCCAGCAGTTACAGGATCCCTAGAGTTACAGGTTACAATGAGCAGTTCTTC
20,TRBJ2-5,TRBD2,TRBV11-2,few,CASSRRGSGRPGSLQETQYF,TGTGCCAGCAGCCGCCGGGGTAGCGGGAGGCCGGGGAGCCTACAAGAGACCCAGTACTTC
15,TRBJ2-5,TRBD1,TRBV6-8,once,CASSYGQGGQETQYF,TGTGCCAGCAGTTACGGACAGGGGGGTCAAGAGACCCAGTACTTC
16,TRBJ2-1,TRBD2,TRBV15,few,CATSRPEREGNNEQFF,TGTGCCACCAGCAGACCCGAGCGGGAGGGTAACAATGAGCAGTTCTTC
13,TRBJ2-1,-,TRBV27,-,CASSRASNNEQFF,TGTGCCAGCAGCCGTGCCTCCAACAATGAGCAGTTCTTC
17,TRBJ2-5,TRBD2,TRBV7-8,few,CASSLVGGGRVPETQYF,TGTGCCAGCAGCTTAGTGGGGGGCGGGAGGGTTCCAGAGACCCAGTACTTC
16,TRBJ2-5,-,TRBV7-2,few,CASSLAWGGGQETQYF,TGTGCCAGCAGCTTGGCCTGGGGGGGGGGCCAGGAGACCCAGTACTTC
13,TRBJ2-1,-,TRBV7-2,-,CASSWFINNEQFF,TGTGCCAGCAGCTGGTTTATAAACAATGAGCAGTTCTTC
13,TRBJ1-1,-,TRBV11-3,few,CASSLDGMGEAFF,TGTGCCAGCAGCTTGGACGGGATGGGTGAGGCTTTCTTT
14,TRBJ2-7,-,TRBV12-3/TRBV12-4,-,CASSLAVQTYEQYF,TGTGCCAGCAGTTTAGCGGTACAGACCTACGAGCAGTACTTC
16,TRBJ2-3,TRBD1,TRBV11-3,-,CASSRRTGPSTDTQYF,TGTGCCAGCAGCCGTAGGACAGGGCCGAGCACAGATACGCAGTATTTT
17,TRBJ2-3,-,TRBV5-5,-,CASSFVPSPRDGDTQYF,TGTGCCAGCAGCTTCGTCCCTAGCCCTCGGGACGGAGATACGCAGTATTTT
12,TRBJ1-5,-,TRBV19,-,CASRVGNQPQHF,TGTGCCAGTAGGGTCGGGAATCAGCCCCAGCATTTT
13,TRBJ1-3,-,TRBV6-5,few,CASIGGMGNTIYF,TGTGCCAGCATAGGGGGTATGGGAAACACCATATATTTT
15,TRBJ1-1,TRBD1,TRBV6-8,once,CASCGSGGQNTEAFF,TGTGCCAGCTGTGGTTCAGGGGGCCAGAACACTGAAGCTTTCTTT
16,TRBJ2-3,TRBD2,TRBV11-3,many,CASSTRAGGLTDTQYF,TGTGCCAGCAGCACCCGAGCGGGAGGACTCACAGATACGCAGTATTTT
13,TRBJ2-5,-,TRBV7-9,-,CASTTSGEETQYF,TGTGCCAGCACGACCTCAGGGGAGGAGACCCAGTACTTC
15,TRBJ2-1,TRBD1,TRBV7-3,-,CASSLPGQALNEQFF,TGTGCCAGCAGCTTACCGGGACAGGCCCTCAATGAGCAGTTCTTC
15,TRBJ2-1,-,TRBV4-1,-,CASSQTTSSYNEQFF,TGCGCCAGCAGCCAAACGACTAGCTCCTACAATGAGCAGTTCTTC
17,TRBJ2-1,-,TRBV11-2,-,CASSLDRIARTDNEQFF,TGTGCCAGCAGCTTAGATCGTATAGCTCGTACGGACAATGAGCAGTTCTTC
17,TRBJ2-2,TRBD2,TRBV12-5,-,CASGLARGTRGTGELFF,TGTGCTAGTGGTTTGGCACGGGGGACTAGAGGCACCGGGGAGCTGTTTTTT
17,TRBJ2-3,-,TRBV7-9,-,CASSPRFGGRNTDTQYF,TGTGCCAGCAGCCCCCGTTTTGGCGGAAGAAACACAGATACGCAGTATTTT
15,TRBJ1-4,TRBD1,TRBV28,few,CASSKRQGGNEKLFF,TGTGCCAGCAGTAAGAGACAGGGTGGTAATGAAAAACTGTTTTTT